The 30 T cell receptor beta chains below all came from one sample that was sequenced in a study of shared clonotypes between healthy human individuals. Measured with immunoSEQ multiplex PCR; TCRdb has only the in-frame clones, and not every one. This sample has 2,500,000 or so clones, with 80% to 95% found just once. Sequenced: naive CD4+ T cells from PBMCs. Subset defined: CD45RA+ positively selected. The receptors originated from a man between 18 and 29 years old in good health. Some clones in this sample may be carry-over from other donors' samples.

The chain is built from TRBV30 and TRBJ2-1, with TRBD1 identical over 10 bases. The trim removed 5 bases at V and 4 bases at J, leaving 5 bases unmatched. This CDR3 has 14 amino acids. The germline V gene encodes CDR1 GTSNPN and CDR2 SVGIG (reference sequence). Written as DNA, the CDR3 is TGTGCCTGGTCCCGGGACAGGGGTTACAATGAGCAGTTCTTC. As protein: CAWSRDRGYNEQFF.

This clone has only one observation. This rearrangement joins TRBV6-5 to TRBJ2-5; D unclear. This CDR3 spans 13 amino acids. Germline values: CDR1 MNHEY, CDR2 SVGAGI. V was pared by 6 bases and J by 5 bases, with 13 bases between. CDR3 sequence reads: CASSPALRETQYF. The CDR3 nucleotides are TGTGCCAGCAGCCCGGCCCTTAGGGAGACCCAGTACTTC.

About this clone: This same CDR3 is encoded by further DNA sequences in the sample. The rearrangement uses TRBV28 and TRBJ2-1, with D perhaps TRBD2 (5 bases). Trimming removed 5 bases at V and 1 base at J, with 9 bases between. Germline V lookup: CDR1 MDHEN, CDR2 SYDVKM. This CDR3 contains 14 residues. CDR3 in DNA: TGTGCCAGCAGTAAGGGCGGGTCCTACAATGAGCAGTTCTTC. Translated, it gives CASSKGGSYNEQFF.

The chain carries TRBV7-9 and TRBJ2-3; weak D call: TRBD2 (5 bases). V was clipped by 7 bases and J by 1 base, with 15 bases between them. Germline values: CDR1 SEHNR, CDR2 FQNEAQ (reference sequence). The CDR3 length is 15 residues. The CDR3 sequence is CASTPRGSGTDTQYF. The CDR3 DNA is TGTGCCAGCACCCCCCGGGGTAGCGGCACAGATACGCAGTATTTT. The variable domain in full, with the rest retrieved from reference TRBV7-9 and TRBJ2-3, is DTGVSQNPRHKITKRGQNVTFRCDPISEHNRLYWYRQTLGQGPEFLTYFQNEAQLEKSRLLSDRFSAERPKGSFSTLEIQRTEQGDSAMYLCASTPRGSGTDTQYFGPGTRLTVL.

J is TRBJ1-2 and V is TRBV7-9; the match to TRBD1 covers 9 bases. With V trimmed by 5 bases and J by 4 bases, 11 bases remained unmatched. The CDR3 has 16 residues. Germline loops: CDR1 SEHNR, CDR2 FQNEAQ (reference sequence). The CDR3 here is CASSPKTGGLGYGYTF. The CDR3 DNA reads TGTGCCAGCAGCCCCAAGACAGGGGGGCTAGGCTATGGCTACACCTTC.

J is TRBJ2-2 and V is TRBV11-3; TRBD1 matches 12 bases. This CDR3 has 16 amino acids. The V gene end was trimmed by 5 bases and the J gene end by 4 bases; junction bases not matched to a gene: 5. Germline V gene data show CDR1 as SGHNT and CDR2 as YENEEA. CDR3 loop: CASSPGTGGGTGELFF. The CDR3 DNA is TGTGCCAGCAGCCCAGGGACAGGGGGCGGCACCGGGGAGCTGTTTTTT. The variable domain in full, with the rest retrieved from reference TRBV11-3 and TRBJ2-2, is EAGVVQSPRYKIIEKKQPVAFWCNPISGHNTLYWYLQNLGQGPELLIRYENEEAVDDSQLPKDRFSAERLKGVDSTLKIQPAELGDSAVYLCASSPGTGGGTGELFFGEGSRLTVL.

Worth noting for this clone: The sample contains more than one DNA sequence encoding this CDR3. This chain connects TRBV6-6 to TRBJ1-5; D gene ambiguous. Trimming removed 4 bases at V and 4 bases at J, with 5 bases between. Germline CDR1 reads MNHNY; CDR2 reads SVGAGI (reference sequence). The CDR3 is 12 residues long. For the CDR3, the DNA is TGTGCCAGCAGTTTCTCGAATCAGCCCCAGCATTTT. It yields the protein CASSFSNQPQHF.

The genes are TRBV7-7 and TRBJ2-1; 7 nucleotides agree with TRBD1. The ends lost 5 bases at V and 5 bases at J; junction bases unmatched: 6. CDR1 is SSHAT and CDR2 is FNYEAQ in the germline V gene (reference sequence). This CDR3 contains 14 residues. The CDR3 here is CASSLGGGNNEQFF. For the CDR3, the DNA is TGTGCCAGCAGCCTAGGGGGCGGAAACAATGAGCAGTTCTTC.

The chain uses TRBV28 and TRBJ2-3; TRBD2 matches at 7 bases. The junction had 11 bases not matched to a gene; V was cut back by 8 bases and J by 0 bases. Germline CDR1 is MDHEN and CDR2 is SYDVKM. The CDR3 consists of 16 residues. The CDR3 here is CASHEASGSSTDTQYF. The CDR3 DNA is TGTGCCAGCCACGAGGCTAGCGGTTCTAGCACAGATACGCAGTATTTT. Full variable domain (missing parts from reference TRBV28 and TRBJ2-3): DVKVTQSSRYLVKRTGEKVFLECVQDMDHENMFWYRQDPGLGLRLIYFSYDVKMKEKGDIPEGYSVSREKKERFSLILESASTNQTSMYLCASHEASGSSTDTQYFGPGTRLTVL.

V and J are TRBV20-1 and TRBJ2-2; D uncertain. The CDR3 has 11 residues. CDR1 DFQATT and CDR2 SNEGSKA come from the germline V gene (reference sequence). Trimming pared 5 bases from V and 5 bases from J, leaving 6 bases between. The CDR3 here is CSALYTGELFF. Here the CDR3 DNA reads TGCAGTGCTCTATATACCGGGGAGCTGTTTTTT.

The chain uses TRBV6-1 and TRBJ2-2, with TRBD2 matching 11 bases. CDR3 size: 14 residues. The V segment lost 8 bases and the J segment 4 bases; nucleotides outside the gene matches: 3. Per the germline V gene, CDR1 is MNHNS and CDR2 is SASEGT. CDR3 nucleotide sequence: TGTGCCAGCGTAGCGGGAGGGCCCACCGGGGAGCTGTTTTTT. This sequence encodes CASVAGGPTGELFF.

The rearrangement links TRBV7-9 to TRBJ2-3; tentatively, D is TRBD1 (5 bases). Germline CDR1 and CDR2: SEHNR and FQNEAQ (reference sequence). V shed 1 base and J shed 1 base, with 12 bases lying between them. This CDR3 has 16 residues. The chain's CDR3 is CASSLDLQGGTDTQYF. Written as DNA, the CDR3 is TGTGCCAGCAGCTTAGATCTGCAGGGCGGCACAGATACGCAGTATTTT. The whole variable domain, remainder taken from reference TRBV7-9 and TRBJ2-3, is DTGVSQNPRHKITKRGQNVTFRCDPISEHNRLYWYRQTLGQGPEFLTYFQNEAQLEKSRLLSDRFSAERPKGSFSTLEIQRTEQGDSAMYLCASSLDLQGGTDTQYFGPGTRLTVL.

The genes are TRBV6-1 and TRBJ1-3; the D is unclear. CDR3 size: 16 residues. CDR1 is MNHNS, CDR2 SASEGT, per germline. V was trimmed by 0 bases and J by 1 base, leaving 10 bases between them. The CDR3, as DNA: TGTGCCAGCAGTGAAGCGGACCCCGGTTCTGGAAACACCATATATTTT. This encodes CASSEADPGSGNTIYF.

The chain employs TRBV27 and TRBJ2-2; D call uncertain. V was pared by 8 bases and J by 4 bases, with 11 bases between. Germline V lookup: CDR1 MNHEY, CDR2 SMNVEV (reference sequence). The CDR3 is 13 amino acids. The CDR3 reads CASALRTTGELFF. Here the CDR3 DNA reads TGTGCCAGCGCCTTAAGGACCACCGGGGAGCTGTTTTTT.

This chain uses TRBV5-1 with TRBJ2-3, with a possible D match to TRBD1 (6 bases). The germline CDR1 and CDR2 sequences are SGHRS and YFSETQ. CDR3 length: 16 residues. The ends were cut back, 4 bases at V and 5 bases at J, with 20 bases in the middle. The CDR3 sequence is CASSPRVVGGEDTQYF. The CDR3 bases are TGCGCCAGCAGCCCGCGGGTTGTAGGGGGAGAAGATACGCAGTATTTT.

The rearrangement joins TRBV7-9 to TRBJ2-7; 7 bases align to TRBD1. J gave up 3 bases and V 5 bases, and 10 bases lay outside the gene matches. The CDR3 runs 15 residues. From germline, CDR1 is SEHNR and CDR2 FQNEAQ (reference sequence). The DNA for the CDR3 is TGTGCCAGCAGCCTCCGTGGGACAGCCAGCTACGAGCAGTACTTC. Its protein is CASSLRGTASYEQYF.

J is TRBJ1-2 and V is TRBV30; D gene uncertain. This CDR3 comprises 13 residues. Germline CDR1 is GTSNPN and CDR2 is SVGIG (reference sequence). Trimming took off 4 bases at V and 4 bases at J, with 13 bases between the two ends. CDR3 sequence (DNA): TGTGCCTGGACCCCTGGAGACTTCTATGGCTACACCTTC. The encoded protein is CAWTPGDFYGYTF.

The rearrangement links TRBV30 to TRBJ1-1; D is unclear. V lost 1 base and J lost 6, with 9 bases in between. Looked up from germline, CDR1 is GTSNPN and CDR2 is SVGIG (reference sequence). This CDR3 is built from 12 residues. This chain's CDR3 is CAWSGGVAEAFF. The CDR3 nucleotides read TGTGCCTGGAGTGGCGGGGTTGCTGAAGCTTTCTTT.

This CDR3 reads CASSRPGATSNEQFF. CDR3 DNA sequence: TGTGCCAGCAGCCGTCCGGGGGCGACATCCAATGAGCAGTTCTTC. This chain connects TRBV11-1 to TRBJ2-1, with D perhaps assigned TRBD1 or TRBD2 (6 bases each). Germline V gives CDR1 SGHAT, CDR2 FQDESV (reference sequence). The length of the CDR3 is 15 residues. V lost 5 bases and J 6 bases, leaving 17 bases between the germline ends.

The rearrangement uses TRBV7-8 and TRBJ1-3; D remains ambiguous. V was cut by 1 base and J by 4 bases, with 14 bases left in between. The CDR3 is 16 residues long. Germline CDR1 is SGHVS and CDR2 is FQNEAQ. CDR3 amino acids: CASSLVGRPSGNTIYF. CDR3 nucleotides: TGTGCCAGCAGCTTAGTTGGCAGGCCGAGCGGAAACACCATATATTTT.

This rearrangement joins TRBV7-2 to TRBJ2-1, with D perhaps assigned TRBD1 or TRBD2 (5 bases each). Trimming removed 5 bases from V and 5 bases from J, with 16 bases in between. CDR3 length: 15 residues. Germline assignment: CDR1 SGHTA and CDR2 FQGNSA. The CDR3: CASSPPGPGHNEQFF. The DNA of the CDR3 is TGTGCCAGCAGCCCCCCGGGACCCGGCCACAATGAGCAGTTCTTC.

The V gene is TRBV6-1, the J gene TRBJ2-3; 10 nucleotides match TRBD2. Germline V gene lookup returns CDR1 MNHNS and CDR2 SASEGT. The CDR3 runs 15 residues. The trim removed 8 bases at V and 1 base at J, leaving 6 bases unmatched. The CDR3 here is CASGRLAGGTDTQYF. CDR3 in DNA: TGTGCCAGCGGGAGACTAGCGGGCGGCACAGATACGCAGTATTTT.

The V and J genes are TRBV5-1 and TRBJ1-2, with TRBD1 identical over 9 bases. Germline loops: CDR1 SGHRS, CDR2 YFSETQ. J was trimmed by 2 bases and V by 3 bases; bases with no gene match: 2. The CDR3 is 14 amino acids. The CDR3 loop is CASSWDRVNYGYTF. The CDR3 DNA sequence: TGCGCCAGCAGCTGGGACAGGGTGAACTATGGCTACACCTTC.

The V call is TRBV29-1, the J call TRBJ1-1; weak D call: TRBD1 (5 bases). V was pared by 5 bases and J by 5 bases, with 9 bases between. From germline, CDR1 is SQVTM and CDR2 ANQGSEA. The CDR3 totals 11 residues. The CDR3, as DNA: TGCAGCGTTACCCAGGGAACTGAAGCTTTCTTT. Its translation is CSVTQGTEAFF.

The chain couples TRBV13 to TRBJ2-1, with 9 bases aligning to TRBD2. In germline, CDR1 is PRHDT, CDR2 FYEKMQ (reference sequence). CDR3 length: 17 residues. Germline trimming cut 6 bases from V and 2 bases from J; bases unmatched to any gene: 11. DNA for the CDR3: TGTGCCAGCAGGTTGGGACTAGCTGATCCTCCCTACAATGAGCAGTTCTTC. Protein sequence: CASRLGLADPPYNEQFF.

This clone was counted a few times. This chain links TRBV28 with TRBJ1-1, with D possibly TRBD1 on 6 matching bases. The length of the CDR3 is 16 residues. Trimming removed 5 bases at V and 4 bases at J, with 20 bases between. CDR1 is MDHEN and CDR2 is SYDVKM in the germline V gene. The CDR3 bases are TGTGCCAGCAGTCTACCCGGGACACCCCTTTCCACTGAAGCTTTCTTT. Translation: CASSLPGTPLSTEAFF.

The chain is built from TRBV28 and TRBJ2-2; perhaps TRBD2 as D (6 bases). Germline V lookup: CDR1 MDHEN, CDR2 SYDVKM. The CDR3 has 14 amino acids. V lost 2 bases and J lost 6, with 10 bases in between. The CDR3 region has the DNA TGTGCCAGCAGTTTAATGTCGGGGGCCGGGGAGCTGTTTTTT. Translating it yields CASSLMSGAGELFF.

V and J are TRBV4-1 and TRBJ2-7, with 8 positions matching TRBD1. The germline V gene has CDR1 MGHRA and CDR2 YSYEKL. The CDR3 extends over 15 amino acids. V was clipped by 4 bases and J by 3 bases; unmatched bases: 8. The CDR3 region has the DNA TGCGCCAGCAGCCGGACGGGACAGGACAACTACGAGCAGTACTTC. Residues: CASSRTGQDNYEQYF.

V and J are TRBV5-1 and TRBJ1-1, with unresolved D. Germline V CDR1 and CDR2: SGHRS, YFSETQ. The CDR3 covers 13 residues. V gave up 2 bases and J gave up 3 bases, with 8 bases separating them. This CDR3 reads CASSFSQDTEAFF. DNA for the CDR3: TGCGCCAGCAGCTTTAGTCAGGACACTGAAGCTTTCTTT.

The gene calls are TRBV28 and TRBJ1-1; 10 nucleotides line up with TRBD1. The CDR3 is made up of 15 amino acids. V lost 4 bases and J lost 4; bases outside the gene matches: 6. Germline assignment: CDR1 MDHEN and CDR2 SYDVKM. The DNA of the CDR3 is TGTGCCAGCAGTTCCGCCGGGACAGGGGCCACTGAAGCTTTCTTT. This gives the protein CASSSAGTGATEAFF.